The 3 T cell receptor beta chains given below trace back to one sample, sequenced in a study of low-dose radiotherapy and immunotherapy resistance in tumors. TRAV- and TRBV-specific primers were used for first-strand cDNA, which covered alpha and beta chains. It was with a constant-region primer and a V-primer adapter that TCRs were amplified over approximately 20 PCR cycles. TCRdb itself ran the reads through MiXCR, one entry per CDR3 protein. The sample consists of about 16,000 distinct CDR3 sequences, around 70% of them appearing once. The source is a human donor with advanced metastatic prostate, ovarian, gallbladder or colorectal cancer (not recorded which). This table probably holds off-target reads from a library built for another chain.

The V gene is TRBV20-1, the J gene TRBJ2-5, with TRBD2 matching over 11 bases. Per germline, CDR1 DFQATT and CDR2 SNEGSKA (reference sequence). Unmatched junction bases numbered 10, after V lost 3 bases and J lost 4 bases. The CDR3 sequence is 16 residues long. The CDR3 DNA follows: TGCAGTGCTAGGGTGGTAGCGGGGGGGCGTCGAGAGACCCAGTACTTC. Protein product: CSARVVAGGRRETQYF.

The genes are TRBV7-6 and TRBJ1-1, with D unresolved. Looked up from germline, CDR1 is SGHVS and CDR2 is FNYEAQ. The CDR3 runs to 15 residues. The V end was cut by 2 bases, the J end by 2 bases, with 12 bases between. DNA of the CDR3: TGTGCCAGCAGCTTAAGTCCCTTGACAAACACTGAAGCTTTCTTT. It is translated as CASSLSPLTNTEAFF. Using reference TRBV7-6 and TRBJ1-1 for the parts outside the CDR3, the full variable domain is GAGVSQSPRYKVTKRGQDVALRCDPISGHVSLYWYRQALGQGPEFLTYFNYEAQQDKSGLPNDRFSAERPEGSISTLTIQRTEQRDSAMYRCASSLSPLTNTEAFFGQGTRLTVV.

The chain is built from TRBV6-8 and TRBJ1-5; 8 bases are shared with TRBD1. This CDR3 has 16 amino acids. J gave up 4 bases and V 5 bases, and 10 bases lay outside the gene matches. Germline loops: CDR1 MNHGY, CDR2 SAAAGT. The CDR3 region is CASSEQDRVGNQPQHF. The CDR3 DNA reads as TGTGCCAGCAGTGAACAGGACAGGGTAGGGAATCAGCCCCAGCATTTT.